What follows describes a single T cell receptor (beta chain). The antigen is unknown. V lost 5 bases to trimming and J lost 5 bases; unmatched junction nucleotides: 7. Germline loops: CDR1 SGHDT, CDR2 YYEEEE. The length of the CDR3 is 14 residues. The data originate from a study of siplizumab effects on memory and regulatory T cells. Measured with immunoSEQ multiplex PCR; TCRdb has only the in-frame clones, and not every one. The data contain 90,000 to 120,000 clones, more than 90% of them singletons. Study results and limitations: To unstimulated subsets, only a minor fraction of alloreactive clones could be mapped. Researchers did not confirm the suppressive function of proliferating Tregs from siplizumab cultures.

This TCR came from a human donor in good health. Some clones in this sample may be carry-over from other donors' samples. The sample comprised CD4+ T cells sorted from blood. The chain carries TRBV5-6 and TRBJ1-5; 7 bases line up with TRBD1. As DNA, the CDR3 is TGTGCCAGCAGTTATGGGACAGTTTATCAGCCCCAGCATTTT. Amino acid sequence: CASSYGTVYQPQHF.